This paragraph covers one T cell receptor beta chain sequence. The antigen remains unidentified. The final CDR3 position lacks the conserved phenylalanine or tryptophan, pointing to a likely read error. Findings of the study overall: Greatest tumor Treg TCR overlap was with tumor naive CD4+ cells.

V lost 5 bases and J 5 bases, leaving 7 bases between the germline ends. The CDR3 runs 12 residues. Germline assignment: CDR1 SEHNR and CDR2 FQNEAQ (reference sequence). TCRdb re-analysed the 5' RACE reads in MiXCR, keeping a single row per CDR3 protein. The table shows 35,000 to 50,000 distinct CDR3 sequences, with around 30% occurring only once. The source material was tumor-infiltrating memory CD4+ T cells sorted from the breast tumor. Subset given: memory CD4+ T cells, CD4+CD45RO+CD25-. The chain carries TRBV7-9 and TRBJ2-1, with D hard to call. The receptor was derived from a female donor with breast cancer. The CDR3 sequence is CASSHRNNEQFS. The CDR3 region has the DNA TGTGCCAGCAGCCACCGGAACAATGAGCAGTTCTCC.